This T cell receptor (beta chain) was retrieved from a study of blood T cell repertoires in COVID-19. Study overall: Samples taken during acute and convalescent COVID-19 were collected in the United States, Italy and Spain. Sample material is recorded as cDNA or gDNA derived from T cells, B-cell-depleted T cells, or PBMCs.

Methods used by the authors: Amplification of reference gene primers provided the estimated nucleated cell counts. This table comes from immunoSEQ multiplex PCR, and its TCRdb copy is limited to in-frame clones, with some not included. From that table come the V and J calls and clone size; the DNA was used to work out D and trimming. Seen here are roughly 150,000 clones, 83% observed once, and the top ten hold 2% to 2.5%. The V and J ends lost 8 bases and 5 bases, in that order; junction bases with no gene match: 10. Germline V CDR1 and CDR2: KGHSH, LQKENI. The CDR3 is made up of 15 amino acids. This chain links TRBV18 with TRBJ2-2; TRBD1 matches at 8 bases. This TCR was sampled from a woman older than 75 with acute or convalescent COVID-19. Sequencing was carried out using peripheral blood. The CDR3 bases are TGTGCCAGCACCCGGACAGGGAGCACTACCGGGGAGCTGTTTTTT. Translated: CASTRTGSTTGELFF.